The 17 T cell receptor beta chains below were found in one sample sequenced in a study of Ad26.COV2.S vaccination and SARS-CoV-2 variants. As for treatment: approximately 18 received Ad26.COV2.S at low or high dose, single or two shots; 5 received placebo; per-sample allocation not given. Sample collection was performed on day 63 after the first vaccine or placebo injection. Sequencing was performed with immunoSEQ multiplex PCR; in TCRdb, only in-frame clones are kept and a portion is missing. There are about 350,000 clones in the sample; more than 75% occur only once, and 3.3% lies in the top ten. The sample consisted of peripheral blood, taken in a trial of Ad26.COV2.S vaccine versus placebo. These receptors were obtained from a person aged 18-65 years who received the Ad26.COV2.S COVID-19 vaccine or a placebo.

This clone was detected a few times. The chain uses TRBV30 and TRBJ2-6; D uncertain. V lost 7 bases to trimming and J lost 2 bases, with 18 bases between them. CDR1 GTSNPN and CDR2 SVGIG come from the germline V gene (reference sequence). The CDR3 is made up of 16 amino acids. CDR3 coding DNA: TGTGCCTTGATGGTTGGAGTAAGAGCTGGGGCCAACGTCCTGACTTTC. Translated, it gives CALMVGVRAGANVLTF.

The chain is built from TRBV28 and TRBJ1-5, with D unclear. The CDR3 loop spans 14 amino acids. Looked up from germline, CDR1 is MDHEN and CDR2 is SYDVKM. The V gene lost 2 bases and the J gene lost 1 base, with 6 bases spanning the gap. The CDR3 bases are TGTGCCAGCAGTTTAGTCAGGAGCAATCAGCCCCAGCATTTT. Encoded protein: CASSLVRSNQPQHF.

This chain connects TRBV5-1 to TRBJ2-5, with 12 nucleotides matching TRBD2. Trimming removed 0 bases from V and 0 bases from J; junction bases left unmatched: 6. CDR3 length: 18 residues. In germline, CDR1 is SGHRS, CDR2 YFSETQ. In DNA form, the CDR3 reads TGCGCCAGCAGCTTGGCTTGGCTAGCGGGAGGGAACCAAGAGACCCAGTACTTC. Translation: CASSLAWLAGGNQETQYF.

The chain uses TRBV4-1 and TRBJ1-2; D not certain. Germline V gene lookup returns CDR1 MGHRA and CDR2 YSYEKL. This CDR3 has 15 amino acids. Trimming cost V 4 bases and J 3 bases, with 15 bases left between them. CDR3 amino acids: CASSPRAAGDYGYTF. CDR3 coding DNA: TGCGCCAGCAGCCCTCGGGCCGCTGGAGACTATGGCTACACCTTC.

The J gene is TRBJ2-7, the V gene TRBV7-2; D is tentatively TRBD1 or TRBD2 (5 bases each). Trimming took off 6 bases at V and 0 bases at J, with 15 bases between the two ends. Germline V gene data show CDR1 as SGHTA and CDR2 as FQGNSA. The CDR3 runs 15 residues. Written as DNA, the CDR3 is TGTGCCAGCAGTGTAGCCGGGACCGGCTCCTACGAGCAGTACTTC. Encoded protein: CASSVAGTGSYEQYF.

The chain carries TRBV28 and TRBJ2-1; perhaps TRBD2 as D (6 bases). CDR3 length: 17 residues. The V gene lost 5 bases and the J gene lost 5 bases, with 22 bases spanning the gap. Germline CDR1 is MDHEN and CDR2 is SYDVKM. The CDR3 is CASSATHRDSTDNEQFF. Here the CDR3 DNA reads TGTGCCAGCAGTGCGACTCACCGGGACTCGACCGACAATGAGCAGTTCTTC.

The genes are TRBV3-1 (or the pseudogene TRBV3-2) and TRBJ2-1; 8 bases are a match to TRBD1. Germline CDR1 is LGHDT and CDR2 is YNNKEL (reference sequence). The J segment lost 2 bases and the V segment lost 0 bases, leaving 6 bases of the junction unmatched. This CDR3 comprises 17 residues. CDR3 amino acids: CASSQDLGRGPYNEQFF. In nucleotides, the CDR3 is TGTGCCAGCAGCCAAGATCTCGGCAGGGGGCCCTACAATGAGCAGTTCTTC.

This clone was recorded only once. V gene TRBV6-5 combines with J gene TRBJ1-6; D call uncertain. Germline V lookup: CDR1 MNHEY, CDR2 SVGAGI. V was trimmed by 2 bases and J by 9 bases, leaving 2 bases between them. This CDR3 has 11 amino acids. The CDR3 DNA sequence: TGTGCCAGCAGTTACAGTTCACCCCTCCACTTT. Residues: CASSYSSPLHF.

This rearrangement joins TRBV6-5 to TRBJ1-1; 7 bases align to TRBD1. The germline gives CDR1 MNHEY, CDR2 SVGAGI. Trimming took 6 bases from V and 5 from J; bases not matched to a gene: 9. The CDR3 loop spans 14 amino acids. The CDR3 is CASRTRGQNTEAFF. The DNA of the CDR3 is TGTGCCAGCAGAACGAGGGGACAGAATACTGAAGCTTTCTTT.

This rearrangement joins TRBV19 to TRBJ2-1; 9 bases map to TRBD1. The CDR3 extends over 15 amino acids. The germline gives CDR1 LNHDA, CDR2 SQIVND (reference sequence). Losses at the gene ends were 3 bases for V and 3 bases for J; bases not matched to a gene: 3. The CDR3 DNA reads as TGTGCCAGTAGTATTCGGACAGGGGACTACAATGAGCAGTTCTTC. It translates to CASSIRTGDYNEQFF. Full variable domain (outside the CDR3, taken from reference TRBV19 and TRBJ2-1): DGGITQSPKYLFRKEGQNVTLSCEQNLNHDAMYWYRQDPGQGLRLIYYSQIVNDFQKGDIAEGYSVSREKKESFPLTVTSAQKNPTAFYLCASSIRTGDYNEQFFGPGTRLTVL.

This clone has a handful of counts. The genes are TRBV5-1 and TRBJ2-7; TRBD2 agrees at 12 bases. The CDR3 is 16 residues long. CDR1 and CDR2 from the germline V gene are SGHRS and YFSETQ. V trimming: 2 bases; J trimming: 4 bases; junction bases outside the gene matches: 7. CDR3 sequence: CASSFSASGGAYEQYF. The DNA for the CDR3 is TGCGCCAGCAGCTTTTCCGCTAGCGGGGGGGCGTACGAGCAGTACTTC.

This clone came up once. The chain joins TRBV10-1 to TRBJ1-2; D is undetermined. Looked up from germline, CDR1 is WNHNN and CDR2 is SYGVQD (reference sequence). The CDR3 is made up of 12 amino acids. The germline V and J ends were trimmed by 9 bases and 2 bases, with 10 bases remaining between them. CDR3 in DNA: TGCGCCAGAGTAGGCGGAAACTATGGCTACACCTTC. Its translation is CARVGGNYGYTF.

This chain uses TRBV9 with TRBJ1-5; TRBD1 matches at 7 bases. The CDR3 sequence is 15 residues long. Germline V gives CDR1 SGDLS, CDR2 YYNGEE. J gave up 1 base and V 3 bases, and 4 bases lay outside the gene matches. The CDR3 DNA is TGTGCCAGCAGCGAGACAGGGACGAGCAATCAGCCCCAGCATTTT. It encodes CASSETGTSNQPQHF. Together with reference TRBV9 and TRBJ1-5, the CDR3 gives the full variable domain: DSGVTQTPKHLITATGQRVTLRCSPRSGDLSVYWYQQSLDQGLQFLIQYYNGEERAKGNILERFSAQQFPDLHSELNLSSLELGDSALYFCASSETGTSNQPQHFGDGTRLSIL.

The rearrangement links TRBV19 to TRBJ2-1; a possible D gene is TRBD1 (5 bases). Trimming removed 8 bases from V and 0 bases from J, with 32 bases in between. Germline V gene data show CDR1 as LNHDA and CDR2 as SQIVND (reference sequence). This CDR3 is built from 21 residues. The CDR3 sequence: CASPWGPGRQPAPSSYNEQFF. The CDR3 DNA reads TGTGCCAGTCCCTGGGGCCCCGGCAGACAGCCCGCCCCGAGCTCCTACAATGAGCAGTTCTTC.

The chain carries TRBV7-9 and TRBJ2-7; TRBD2 is a possible D gene (6 bases). The CDR3 is made up of 14 amino acids. Between the trimmed V and J ends, which lost 2 bases and 6 bases, there was a span of 14 bases. Germline V gene data show CDR1 as SEHNR and CDR2 as FQNEAQ (reference sequence). The chain's CDR3 is CASSLFQGGGEQYF. The CDR3 nucleotides read TGTGCCAGCAGCTTATTCCAGGGAGGTGGCGAGCAGTACTTC. The full variable domain, its missing parts supplied by reference TRBV7-9 and TRBJ2-7, is DTGVSQNPRHKITKRGQNVTFRCDPISEHNRLYWYRQTLGQGPEFLTYFQNEAQLEKSRLLSDRFSAERPKGSFSTLEIQRTEQGDSAMYLCASSLFQGGGEQYFGPGTRLTVT.

Here the CDR3 reads CASGYNEQFF. Written as DNA, the CDR3 is TGTGCGAGCGGGTACAATGAGCAGTTCTTC. The rearrangement joins TRBV19 to TRBJ2-1; tentative D call: TRBD2 (6 bases). This CDR3 is built from 10 residues. The germline CDR1 and CDR2 sequences are LNHDA and SQIVND (reference sequence).

The gene calls are TRBV3-1 (or the pseudogene TRBV3-2) and TRBJ2-7, with no clear D. This CDR3 is built from 12 residues. CDR1 is LGHDT, CDR2 YNNKEL, per germline (reference sequence). Trimming left V 4 bases short and J 2 bases short, with 6 bases between. The CDR3 spells CASSLGTYEQYF. In nucleotides, the CDR3 is TGTGCCAGCAGCCTGGGGACCTACGAGCAGTACTTC.